Reported below is one T cell receptor beta chain. Its target antigen remains unknown. Base qualities were left out, and no much larger clone turns up one base away. CDR1 and CDR2 are drawn from the germline V gene: SGDLS, YYNGEE. Deletion took 4 bases off V and 3 bases off J, with a span of 13 bases between the germline ends. Spanning cysteine to phenylalanine, the CDR3 consists of 14 amino acids. Of the read, only the CDR3 DNA is kept; its 42 bases are in frame from base 1. The data stem from a study of CD8 T cells in Susac syndrome (dated by TCRdb to between 2017 and 2020). A note on the overall study: Among the Susac syndrome patients who were sequenced, clinically active disease was present in six and clinical remission was observed in roughly eight. Susac syndrome patients were therapy-naive, on corticosteroids (some also receiving IVIg), or on IVIg alone at blood withdrawal. Whether CD8+ T cell activation and differentiation in Susac syndrome was antigen driven was tested using repertoire sequencing. Study-wide findings and limitations: The number of individuals in the TCR sequencing and HLA analysis was acknowledged as relatively small. No clonal expansion was detected in the CD4+ T cell repertoire of Susac syndrome patients.

RNA was extracted using the RNeasy kit, and about 0.45 to 1 microgram was reverse transcribed with random hexamers. The immunoSEQ multiplex PCR assay, which covers 54 Vbeta and 13 Jbeta segments, was used to amplify TCR beta CDR3 regions. To correct PCR amplification bias, a synthetic template baseline was used for both primer optimization and computational correction. Under the source paper's analysis protocol: Reads were annotated to V, D and J genes according to IMGT and were analyzed with immunoSEQ Analyzer, with only productive sequences retained. Clonality was calculated as one minus the Shannon entropy normalized by log2 of the number of productive unique sequences. For each patient and control, public and private clones were evaluated among the 100 most prevalent clones. Susac-specific clones were defined as absent from healthy and MS cohorts, about 1,100 published viral clones and other ImmuneACCESS disease sequences. The public reads were run again by TCRdb, first through fastp at Q25 and then through MiXCR, and only productive beta chains were kept. Each entry merges the rows of one CDR3 protein and shows their most common DNA and genes. TCRdb, rather than the study authors, made the V and J calls. The sample records about 140,000 distinct CDR3 sequences, 95% of which are singletons. The ten largest clones represent 0.14% of the sample.

High-throughput TCR beta sequencing profiled peripheral blood CD8+ and CD4+ T cells from healthy donors, Susac syndrome patients and multiple sclerosis patients. The Susac syndrome patients fulfilled recently defined diagnostic criteria for either definite or probable disease. Bulk CD8+ and CD4+ T cells were purified magnetically by negative isolation, whereas CD8+ TEMRA cells were enriched by FACS. Blood was drawn into EDTA tubes, processed within 24 hours, and PBMCs were isolated by density gradient centrifugation. PBMCs destined for TCR sequencing were cryopreserved in liquid nitrogen and later thawed in a 37 °C water bath. Purity of sorted or isolated CD4+, CD8+ and CD8+ TEMRA cells was at least 90%.

The rearrangement combines TRBV9 with TRBJ1-1; the D gene assignment is ambiguous. The sequencing input was CD4+ T cells from PBMCs. This receptor was obtained from a human donor with Susac syndrome. The CDR3 reads as follows: CASSLISRDTEAFF. The DNA sequence is given as TGTGCCAGCAGCCTAATCAGCCGGGACACTGAAGCTTTCTTT.